One sample yielded the 28 T cell receptor beta chains listed below, sequenced in a study of CD8 T cells in Susac syndrome. RNA in amounts of roughly 0.5 to 1 ug was reverse transcribed with random hexamers. TCRdb redid the calling of the immunoSEQ multiplex PCR reads with MiXCR, one entry per CDR3 protein. The sample has about 190,000 distinct CDR3 sequences, under 97% seen once. The sequenced material came from CD4+ T cells from PBMCs. Receptors were obtained from a human donor with Susac syndrome.

CDR3 nucleotide sequence: TGTGCCAGCAGCCAAGGGCGTGACAGGGTCTATGGCTACACCTTC. Translation: CASSQGRDRVYGYTF. The gene calls are TRBV3-1 and TRBJ1-2, with 7 bases lining up with TRBD1. This CDR3 contains 15 residues. V shed 1 base, J shed 4 bases, and the junction held 6 bases outside the gene matches. Germline CDR1 is LGHDT and CDR2 is YNNKEL (reference sequence).

This clonotype showed up just once. V and J are TRBV7-2 and TRBJ1-1; D perhaps matches TRBD1 (5 bases). V was pared by 4 bases and J by 4 bases, with 16 bases between. In germline, CDR1 is SGHTA, CDR2 FQGNSA. This CDR3 spans 15 amino acids. The CDR3 DNA reads as TGTGCCAGCAGCTCCACTTGGGGACCGGGCACTGAAGCTTTCTTT. Residues: CASSSTWGPGTEAFF.

The rearrangement joins TRBV12-3 or TRBV12-4 to TRBJ1-5; D gene unclear. V lost 7 bases, J lost 2 bases, and 18 bases lay in between. The CDR3 length is 16 residues. The CDR3 DNA reads as TGTGCCAGCATTTACGGTACCGGATGGGGCAATCAGCCCCAGCATTTT. It encodes CASIYGTGWGNQPQHF.

CDR3 sequence reads: CASSLWGTNTGELFF. The CDR3 nucleotides are TGTGCCAGCAGCTTGTGGGGCACGAACACCGGGGAGCTGTTTTTT. The chain joins TRBV7-3 to TRBJ2-2, with D possibly matching TRBD1 (5 bases). This CDR3 comprises 15 residues. Germline V gene data show CDR1 as SGHTA and CDR2 as FQGTGA. Trimming took off 3 bases at V and 0 bases at J, with 8 bases between the two ends. The full variable domain, with the rest looked up from reference TRBV7-3 and TRBJ2-2, is GAGVSQTPSNKVTEKGKYVELRCDPISGHTALYWYRQSLGQGPEFLIYFQGTGAADDSGLPNDRFFAVRPEGSVSTLKIQRTERGDSAVYLCASSLWGTNTGELFFGEGSRLTVL.

This rearrangement joins TRBV7-9 to TRBJ1-6, with D maybe TRBD1 (5 bases). The CDR3 contains 14 residues. Germline V CDR1 and CDR2: SEHNR, FQNEAQ (reference sequence). V was shortened by 5 bases and J by 7 bases, with 12 bases between the two germline ends. CDR3 amino acids: CASSPRGENSPLHF. The CDR3 DNA sequence: TGTGCCAGCAGCCCCCGGGGGGAGAATTCACCCCTCCACTTT.

The chain has TRBV12-3 or TRBV12-4 and TRBJ1-5; D gene unclear. This CDR3 is built from 14 residues. V dropped 1 base and J dropped 4 bases, with 8 bases sitting between them. In nucleotides, the CDR3 is TGTGCCAGCAGTTTAGAACACCAGAATCAGCCCCAGCATTTT. This encodes CASSLEHQNQPQHF.

The chain links TRBV4-3 to TRBJ2-5; 7 bases agree with TRBD2. The length of the CDR3 is 17 residues. Germline lookup yields CDR1 LGHNA and CDR2 YSLEER. Trimming took 0 bases from V and 5 from J; bases not matched to a gene: 12. Written as DNA, the CDR3 is TGCGCCAGCAGCCAAGATCACCAGCGGGGCGGTGGCGAGACCCAGTACTTC. Amino acid sequence: CASSQDHQRGGGETQYF.

The chain recombines TRBV7-3 with TRBJ2-2; perhaps TRBD2 as D (5 bases). Trimming shortened V by 5 bases and J by 2 bases, and 12 bases separated the two germline ends. This CDR3 spans 15 amino acids. From germline, CDR1 is SGHTA and CDR2 FQGTGA. Here the CDR3 DNA reads TGTGCCAGCAGCCTCCATCGGGGAAACACCGGGGAGCTGTTTTTT. It codes for CASSLHRGNTGELFF. Drawing the rest from reference TRBV7-3 and TRBJ2-2, the complete variable domain is GAGVSQTPSNKVTEKGKYVELRCDPISGHTALYWYRQSLGQGPEFLIYFQGTGAADDSGLPNDRFFAVRPEGSVSTLKIQRTERGDSAVYLCASSLHRGNTGELFFGEGSRLTVL.

This chain joins TRBV20-1 and TRBJ2-3, with 8 bases lining up with TRBD2. The ends lost 1 base at V and 4 bases at J; junction bases unmatched: 1. Germline CDR1 and CDR2: DFQATT and SNEGSKA (reference sequence). The CDR3 is made up of 13 amino acids. The DNA of the CDR3 is TGCAGTGCTAGAGTAGCGGGGTCAGATACGCAGTATTTT. Its translation is CSARVAGSDTQYF.

The V call is TRBV29-1, the J call TRBJ2-3; no clear D gene. Germline-derived CDR1 and CDR2 are SQVTM and ANQGSEA. Trimming left V 8 bases short and J 0 bases short, with 9 bases between. The CDR3 covers 12 residues. For the CDR3, the DNA is TGCAGCACCCGGTTTAGCACAGATACGCAGTATTTT. This sequence encodes CSTRFSTDTQYF.

This chain connects TRBV29-1 to TRBJ2-1, with 7 bases lining up with TRBD2. Germline trimming cut 1 base from V and 3 bases from J; bases unmatched to any gene: 6. The CDR3 spans 15 residues. Germline V lookup: CDR1 SQVTM, CDR2 ANQGSEA. The CDR3 loop reads CSVEGRAGDYNEQFF. CDR3 nucleotides: TGCAGCGTTGAAGGTCGCGCGGGGGACTACAATGAGCAGTTCTTC.

This rearrangement joins TRBV3-1 to TRBJ2-1, with D possibly matching TRBD2 (6 bases). The CDR3 loop spans 12 amino acids. V was pared by 4 bases and J by 9 bases, with 10 bases between. Germline V gives CDR1 LGHDT, CDR2 YNNKEL (reference sequence). CDR3: CASSPLGGEQFF. The CDR3, as DNA: TGTGCCAGCAGCCCATTGGGGGGTGAGCAGTTCTTC.

The J gene is TRBJ2-3, the V gene TRBV5-1; D gene ambiguous. Germline V CDR1 and CDR2: SGHRS, YFSETQ. With 0 bases removed from V and 3 bases from J, the gap between germline ends came to 8 bases. CDR3 size: 14 residues. CDR3 DNA: TGCGCCAGCAGCTTGGTTCTGGGAACAGATACGCAGTATTTT. It is translated as CASSLVLGTDTQYF.

This clonotype was seen more than once but under ten times. The gene calls are TRBV12-3 or TRBV12-4 and TRBJ2-3, with 8 bases that match TRBD2. V lost 5 bases, J lost 5 bases, and 6 bases stayed unmatched. CDR3 length: 14 residues. The CDR3, as DNA: TGTGCCAGCAGTCTCGGGGGGGCCGTAGATACGCAGTATTTT. Translated: CASSLGGAVDTQYF.

The chain recombines TRBV4-3 with TRBJ2-2, with unresolved D. V shed 1 base and J shed 5 bases, with 5 bases lying between them. There are 13 residues in the CDR3. Germline assignment: CDR1 LGHNA and CDR2 YSLEER. CDR3 region: CASSQALTGELFF. The CDR3 DNA follows: TGCGCCAGCAGCCAAGCTTTGACCGGGGAGCTGTTTTTT.

This chain connects TRBV5-1 to TRBJ1-2; no clear D gene. Germline V gene sequence: CDR1 SGHRS, CDR2 YFSETQ. V shed 0 bases and J shed 6 bases, with 15 bases lying between them. This CDR3 has 15 residues. The CDR3 protein is CASSLAPPAADGYTF. Written as DNA, the CDR3 is TGCGCCAGCAGCTTGGCCCCCCCGGCCGCAGATGGCTACACCTTC.

V is TRBV3-1 and J is TRBJ2-3, with 8 bases identical to TRBD2. V trimming: 4 bases; J trimming: 4 bases; junction bases outside the gene matches: 4. The CDR3 sequence is 14 residues long. From germline, CDR1 is LGHDT and CDR2 YNNKEL (reference sequence). CDR3: CASSRSGGADTQYF. CDR3 nucleotides: TGTGCCAGCAGCCGATCCGGGGGGGCAGATACGCAGTATTTT.

The chain recombines TRBV2 with TRBJ1-1, with no clear D. The germline V gene has CDR1 SNHLY and CDR2 FYNNEI. The CDR3 consists of 14 residues. V lost 7 bases and J lost 3, with 15 bases in between. The CDR3 sequence is CASIDGHGHTEAFF. CDR3 nucleotides: TGTGCCAGCATCGACGGCCACGGACACACTGAAGCTTTCTTT.

The J gene is TRBJ2-2, the V gene TRBV29-1, with D possibly matching TRBD1 (6 bases). The CDR3 has 12 residues. The V end lost 7 bases, the J end lost 1 base, and 7 bases lay between the germline ends. Germline loops: CDR1 SQVTM, CDR2 ANQGSEA. Here the CDR3 DNA reads TGCAGCGGGGGACAGAACACCGGGGAGCTGTTTTTT. Its protein is CSGGQNTGELFF.

The genes are TRBV24-1 and TRBJ2-3, with 7 positions matching TRBD2. There are 14 residues in the CDR3. Trimming removed 10 bases from V and 2 bases from J; junction bases left unmatched: 8. Germline CDR1 and CDR2: KGHDR and SFDVKD. This CDR3 is CATSGQENTDTQYF. CDR3 DNA: TGTGCCACTAGCGGGCAGGAGAACACAGATACGCAGTATTTT.

This clonotype was seen only once. The chain uses TRBV7-2 and TRBJ2-7, with D possibly being TRBD2 (6 bases). The CDR3 covers 16 residues. Germline-derived CDR1 and CDR2 are SGHTA and FQGNSA. The V gene lost 3 bases and the J gene lost 0 bases, with 15 bases spanning the gap. CDR3 sequence reads: CASSFPRGTYSYEQYF. Here the CDR3 DNA reads TGTGCCAGCAGCTTCCCCCGCGGGACGTACTCCTACGAGCAGTACTTC.

This clonotype was seen a handful of times. The J gene is TRBJ2-6, the V gene TRBV29-1; D is perhaps TRBD2 (6 bases). CDR3 length: 15 amino acids. From germline, CDR1 is SQVTM and CDR2 ANQGSEA. The ends were cut back, 3 bases at V and 1 base at J, with 10 bases in the middle. The CDR3 nucleotides are TGCAGCGTTGACGGGGGTATTTCTGGGGCCAACGTCCTGACTTTC. Protein product: CSVDGGISGANVLTF.

V and J are TRBV18 and TRBJ1-2; D gene unclear. Germline CDR1 and CDR2: KGHSH and LQKENI. This CDR3 is 13 amino acids long. Trimming removed 2 bases at V and 8 bases at J, with 12 bases between. The CDR3 region has the DNA TGTGCCAGCTCACCAAAGGAAGGGAACGGCTACACCTTC. Protein: CASSPKEGNGYTF.

The chain recombines TRBV29-1 with TRBJ2-7; TRBD1 agrees at 8 bases. The V and J ends lost 4 bases and 5 bases, in that order; junction bases with no gene match: 4. Germline V gene sequence: CDR1 SQVTM, CDR2 ANQGSEA. The CDR3 contains 12 residues. The DNA of the CDR3 is TGCAGCGTTGCCAGGGGGCTGAACGAGCAGTACTTC. Residues: CSVARGLNEQYF.

The chain joins TRBV7-9 to TRBJ2-1; 7 positions agree with TRBD2. This CDR3 spans 17 amino acids. With 0 bases clipped from V and 5 bases from J, the junction kept 10 bases outside the gene matches. CDR1 is SEHNR, CDR2 FQNEAQ, per germline (reference sequence). The CDR3: CASSLAFPQRGNNEQFF. Here the CDR3 DNA reads TGTGCCAGCAGCTTAGCGTTTCCCCAGCGGGGAAACAATGAGCAGTTCTTC.

The chain combines TRBV20-1 with TRBJ2-5; 8 bases align to TRBD2. CDR1 and CDR2 from the germline V gene are DFQATT and SNEGSKA (reference sequence). This CDR3 contains 10 residues. Losses at the gene ends were 6 bases for V and 9 bases for J; bases not matched to a gene: 3. Here the CDR3 reads CSARTSSQYF. The CDR3 DNA sequence: TGCAGTGCCAGGACTAGCTCCCAGTACTTC.

The chain is built from TRBV20-1 and TRBJ2-3; D possibly corresponds to TRBD2 (5 bases). The CDR3 totals 12 residues. V lost 5 bases, J lost 3 bases, and 9 bases lay in between. Germline values: CDR1 DFQATT, CDR2 SNEGSKA (reference sequence). The CDR3 coding sequence is TGCAGTGCTCGGGATATAACAGATACGCAGTATTTT. Encoded protein: CSARDITDTQYF.

V usage is TRBV5-1 and J usage is TRBJ1-4, with 9 bases lining up with TRBD1. Trimming at V came to 4 bases and at J to 8 bases, leaving 9 bases not matched to a gene. Germline CDR1 and CDR2: SGHRS and YFSETQ. The CDR3 has 15 amino acids. CDR3 sequence (DNA): TGCGCCAGCAGCCGGGACAGGGCCCAAGAGGAAAAACTGTTTTTT. This encodes CASSRDRAQEEKLFF. The entire variable domain, with the rest obtained from reference TRBV5-1 and TRBJ1-4, is as follows: KAGVTQTPRYLIKTRGQQVTLSCSPISGHRSVSWYQQTPGQGLQFLFEYFSETQRNKGNFPGRFSGRQFSNSRSEMNVSTLELGDSALYLCASSRDRAQEEKLFFGSGTQLSVL.